These 12 T cell receptor beta chains were all obtained from the same sample, sequenced in a study of blood T cell repertoires in COVID-19. Assay: immunoSEQ multiplex PCR; the TCRdb copy retains only in-frame clones and omits some. The sample has 200,000 to 300,000 clones; under 85% are singletons. The sequenced sample consisted of peripheral blood. The receptors shown here come from a human donor in a cohort sampled during active COVID-19.

The genes are TRBV2 and TRBJ2-3; 14 bases map to TRBD2. Germline V gene sequence: CDR1 SNHLY, CDR2 FYNNEI. The junction had 2 bases not matched to a gene; V was cut back by 5 bases and J by 4 bases. The CDR3 extends over 15 amino acids. Here the CDR3 DNA reads TGTGCCAGCAGTCCGACTAGCGGGGGGGCAGATACGCAGTATTTT. Its protein product is CASSPTSGGADTQYF.

The chain couples TRBV6-2 or TRBV6-3 to TRBJ2-7; the match to TRBD2 covers 11 bases. The trim removed 5 bases at V and 4 bases at J, leaving 10 bases unmatched. The length of the CDR3 is 16 residues. CDR1 and CDR2 (germline): MNHEY, SVGEGT. CDR3 sequence: CASSRWGLAAIYEQYF. CDR3 nucleotides: TGTGCCAGCAGTCGCTGGGGACTAGCGGCGATTTACGAGCAGTACTTC.

This rearrangement joins TRBV28 to TRBJ2-4, with a possible D match to TRBD1 (6 bases). The CDR3 sequence is 14 residues long. Germline V gene sequence: CDR1 MDHEN, CDR2 SYDVKM. V gave up 5 bases and J gave up 4 bases, with 12 bases separating them. The CDR3 DNA sequence: TGTGCCAGCAGTCTGCAGGGGCCTAAAAACATTCAGTACTTC. Translated, it gives CASSLQGPKNIQYF.

Only a few counts were recorded for this clone. V is TRBV5-1 and J is TRBJ1-1, with D unclear. Deletions cut 4 bases from V and 11 bases from J, with 21 bases between. CDR1 and CDR2 (germline): SGHRS, YFSETQ. The CDR3 length is 14 residues. CDR3 in DNA: TGCGCCAGCAGCATATTGGCGGGAGGAACTGGGGCTTTCTTT. Translating it yields CASSILAGGTGAFF.

The chain carries TRBV7-8 and TRBJ2-3; 10 nucleotides agree with TRBD1. From germline, CDR1 is SGHVS and CDR2 FQNEAQ. The CDR3 has 12 residues. With 6 bases clipped from V and 9 bases from J, the junction kept 3 bases outside the gene matches. The CDR3 bases are TGTGCCAGCAGGGGGACAGGGGAAACGCAGTATTTT. Amino acid sequence: CASRGTGETQYF.

This chain links TRBV14 with TRBJ1-1; tentatively, D is TRBD1 (6 bases). V was pared by 1 base and J by 4 bases, with 19 bases between. The CDR3 runs 17 residues. Germline-derived CDR1 and CDR2 are SGHDN and FVKESK. CDR3 bases: TGTGCCAGCAGCCAAGCCCCGGGGGGGGGCCTGAGCACTGAAGCTTTCTTT. Amino acids: CASSQAPGGGLSTEAFF.

The rearrangement links TRBV9 to TRBJ2-2; D is unresolved. This CDR3 has 14 residues. Germline lookup yields CDR1 SGDLS and CDR2 YYNGEE. The ends were cut back, 0 bases at V and 5 bases at J, with 8 bases in the middle. The CDR3 nucleotides read TGTGCCAGCAGCGTAGCCTCTTTTACCGGGGAGCTGTTTTTT. Protein: CASSVASFTGELFF.

V and J are TRBV11-2 and TRBJ1-2, with 7 bases that match TRBD1. CDR1 is SGHAT and CDR2 is FQNNGV in the germline V gene. The CDR3 consists of 17 residues. The V gene end was trimmed by 5 bases and the J gene end by 0 bases; junction bases not matched to a gene: 12. The CDR3 DNA sequence: TGTGCCAGCAGCCTCAATCGGGACAGCCTCACTAACTATGGCTACACCTTC. This encodes CASSLNRDSLTNYGYTF.

The chain joins TRBV4-2 to TRBJ1-2; D is ambiguous. The germline gives CDR1 LGHNA, CDR2 YNFKEQ. Trimming left V 1 base short and J 8 bases short, with 11 bases between. The length of the CDR3 is 13 residues. CDR3 sequence (DNA): TGTGCCAGCAGCCAAGGCAACGACGGGGGCTACACCTTC. Translating gives CASSQGNDGGYTF.

V usage is TRBV24-1 and J usage is TRBJ2-5; maybe TRBD2 (6 bases). The CDR3 has 13 residues. CDR1 is KGHDR and CDR2 is SFDVKD in the germline V gene. V lost 10 bases, J lost 4 bases, and 15 bases lay in between. CDR3 sequence reads: CATGTEGLETQYF. The CDR3, as DNA: TGTGCCACGGGGACGGAGGGCTTAGAGACCCAGTACTTC.

The chain links TRBV5-4 to TRBJ2-2; the D gene is possibly TRBD1 (6 bases). Germline CDR1 is SGHNT and CDR2 is YYREEE (reference sequence). The V gene lost 0 bases and the J gene lost 4 bases, with 10 bases spanning the gap. This CDR3 is 15 amino acids long. In DNA form, the CDR3 reads TGTGCCAGCAGCTTGGAAGGGGGAAGCACCGGGGAGCTGTTTTTT. It is translated as CASSLEGGSTGELFF.

This clone was observed a few times. J is TRBJ2-5 and V is TRBV3-1 (or the pseudogene TRBV3-2); 11 bases agree with TRBD2. The CDR3 is 17 residues long. Per germline, CDR1 LGHDT and CDR2 YNNKEL (reference sequence). The V gene end was trimmed by 4 bases and the J gene end by 1 base; junction bases not matched to a gene: 8. The CDR3 coding sequence is TGTGCCAGCAGCCCAACGACTAGCGGGGCCCTCCAAGAGACCCAGTACTTC. This gives the protein CASSPTTSGALQETQYF.